Below, 20 T cell receptor beta chains from the same sample are listed, as sequenced in a study of CD8 T cells in ankylosing spondylitis. TCRdb recomputed calls from the 5' RACE reads with MiXCR, one row per CDR3 protein. The data show nearly 350,000 distinct CDR3 sequences, about 15% seen once. The sequenced material came from blood, either unsorted or a sorted T cell fraction (not recorded which). The source is a male donor with ankylosing spondylitis or in good health (not recorded which).

V gene TRBV5-1 combines with J gene TRBJ2-7; D may be TRBD2 (5 bases). Between the trimmed V and J ends, which lost 4 bases and 1 base, there was a span of 18 bases. The CDR3 sequence is 16 residues long. The germline V gene encodes CDR1 SGHRS and CDR2 YFSETQ. The CDR3 region is CASSQNGGRISYEQYF. In DNA, the CDR3 is TGCGCCAGCAGCCAAAACGGAGGACGGATATCCTACGAGCAGTACTTC.

The gene calls are TRBV20-1 and TRBJ2-1; a possible D gene is TRBD1 (9 bases). Trimming cost V 5 bases and J 8 bases, with 28 bases left between them. CDR3 length: 17 residues. Germline V lookup: CDR1 DFQATT, CDR2 SNEGSKA (reference sequence). CDR3 protein: CSAPPGTGPGLVYEQFF. The CDR3 DNA follows: TGCAGTGCTCCGCCAGGGACAGGGCCGGGACTAGTCTATGAGCAGTTCTTC.

This clonotype was counted a few times. The chain is built from TRBV18 and TRBJ2-1; a possible D gene is TRBD1 (6 bases). V was shortened by 2 bases and J by 0 bases, with 8 bases between the two germline ends. The CDR3 totals 15 residues. CDR1 and CDR2 from the germline V gene are KGHSH and LQKENI. The CDR3 here is CASSPDRHSYNEQFF. The CDR3 region has the DNA TGTGCCAGCTCACCAGACAGGCACTCCTACAATGAGCAGTTCTTC.

The chain links TRBV5-1 to TRBJ2-2, with D perhaps matching TRBD2 (6 bases). Germline-derived CDR1 and CDR2 are SGHRS and YFSETQ. Trimming cost V 6 bases and J 6 bases, with 18 bases left between them. The CDR3 sequence is 15 residues long. CDR3 DNA sequence: TGCGCCAGCAACACGGACGGGCCGGGGGCCGGGGAGCTGTTTTTT. Its translation is CASNTDGPGAGELFF.

This clonotype was seen more than once but under ten times. A much larger clonotype is one base distant, so this may be a read error. J is TRBJ2-5 and V is TRBV5-1; D ambiguous. V was cut by 0 bases and J by 3 bases, with 3 bases left in between. Germline assignment: CDR1 SGHRS and CDR2 YFSETQ. This CDR3 is built from 12 residues. The CDR3, as DNA: TGCGCCAGCAGCTTGGAGAAAGAGACCCAGTACTTC. This translates into CASSLEKETQYF.

A few counts support this clonotype. This rearrangement joins TRBV29-1 to TRBJ2-3, with TRBD2 identical over 9 bases. Unmatched junction bases numbered 6, after V lost 5 bases and J lost 0 bases. There are 15 residues in the CDR3. The germline V gene encodes CDR1 SQVTM and CDR2 ANQGSEA. CDR3 residues: CSVFRLAASTDTQYF. The CDR3 region has the DNA TGCAGCGTTTTTCGACTAGCGGCTAGCACAGATACGCAGTATTTT.

In this sample, this clonotype turned up a few times. The J gene is TRBJ2-2, the V gene TRBV6-1, with unresolved D. Germline V lookup: CDR1 MNHNS, CDR2 SASEGT. This CDR3 is built from 14 residues. The V end lost 6 bases, the J end lost 7 bases, and 15 bases lay between the germline ends. The CDR3 spells CASRELMIGGELFF. DNA for the CDR3: TGTGCCAGCAGGGAACTCATGATTGGCGGGGAGCTGTTTTTT.

This clonotype was observed a handful of times. The chain couples TRBV12-5 to TRBJ2-7; possibly TRBD1 or TRBD2 for D (6 bases each). CDR1 and CDR2 from the germline V gene are LGHNT and FRNRAP. Trimming shortened V by 3 bases and J by 2 bases, and 20 bases separated the two germline ends. This CDR3 is 17 amino acids long. The CDR3 is CASGFSQGGTGAYEQYF. Written as DNA, the CDR3 is TGTGCTAGTGGTTTCTCTCAAGGGGGAACGGGGGCCTACGAGCAGTACTTC.

This chain connects TRBV6-5 to TRBJ1-6; D possibly corresponds to TRBD1 (6 bases). CDR3 size: 17 residues. Germline assignment: CDR1 MNHEY and CDR2 SVGAGI. The V and J ends lost 2 bases and 7 bases respectively, with 18 bases between them. The CDR3 coding sequence is TGTGCCAGCAGTTACGAGGGGGGGACGACGGGCAATTCACCCCTCCACTTT. This codes for CASSYEGGTTGNSPLHF.

The chain employs TRBV12-3 or TRBV12-4 and TRBJ1-2; the D gene is possibly TRBD1 (5 bases). V lost 8 bases and J lost 8, with 24 bases in between. The CDR3 runs 15 residues. CDR3 nucleotide sequence: TGTGCCAGCGCCTTGGGTGGGAGGGGACTATCGGGCTACACCTTC. Residues: CASALGGRGLSGYTF.

The table lists this clonotype with a few counts. The chain carries TRBV3-1 and TRBJ2-4; 10 positions agree with TRBD2. From germline, CDR1 is LGHDT and CDR2 YNNKEL (reference sequence). Trimming took 5 bases from V and 2 from J; bases not matched to a gene: 9. The CDR3 is 17 residues long. CDR3: CASSAWTSGTSKNIQYF. In DNA form, the CDR3 reads TGTGCCAGCAGCGCCTGGACTAGCGGAACTTCCAAAAACATTCAGTACTTC.

This clonotype was counted at least ten times. This chain connects TRBV10-3 to TRBJ1-1, with 9 bases fitting TRBD1. The CDR3 contains 16 residues. With 4 bases clipped from V and 4 bases from J, the junction kept 10 bases outside the gene matches. Germline V gene sequence: CDR1 ENHRY, CDR2 SYGVKD. In nucleotides, the CDR3 is TGTGCCATCAGTGTGCTAAAGGGACAGGGTGGCACTGAAGCTTTCTTT. This codes for CAISVLKGQGGTEAFF.

This sequence joins TRBV2 and TRBJ2-3, with 9 bases aligning to TRBD2. V was pared by 11 bases and J by 0 bases, with 21 bases of the junction left unmatched. CDR3 size: 19 residues. CDR1 and CDR2 from the germline V gene are SNHLY and FYNNEI. CDR3 nucleotide sequence: TGTGCCTTCAGTTTAGTGCCCCAATGGCGGGGGGGCAGCACAGATACGCAGTATTTT. Translated, it gives CAFSLVPQWRGGSTDTQYF.

The sample holds a few counts of this clonotype. The genes are TRBV9 and TRBJ2-5, with 10 bases matching TRBD2. Germline V lookup: CDR1 SGDLS, CDR2 YYNGEE. V shed 3 bases and J 5 bases; nucleotides not matched to a gene: 7. The CDR3 is made up of 15 amino acids. This CDR3 is CASSGSSGSLETQYF. The CDR3 DNA sequence: TGTGCCAGCAGCGGTTCTAGCGGGAGTTTGGAGACCCAGTACTTC.

The chain combines TRBV20-1 with TRBJ1-4; no clear D. Trimming left V 1 base short and J 4 bases short, with 7 bases between. The CDR3 is 13 residues long. Germline V gene sequence: CDR1 DFQATT, CDR2 SNEGSKA (reference sequence). In DNA, the CDR3 is TGCAGTGCTAGAGGTCCTTATAATGAAAAACTGTTTTTT. Protein: CSARGPYNEKLFF.

This clonotype was counted ten times or more. The rearrangement joins TRBV7-9 to TRBJ2-1, with D possibly being TRBD1 or TRBD2 (6 bases each). CDR1 and CDR2 from the germline V gene are SEHNR and FQNEAQ (reference sequence). CDR3 length: 16 residues. V lost 0 bases and J 3 bases, leaving 12 bases between the germline ends. The CDR3, as DNA: TGTGCCAGCAGCTTAGCGGGGGGCTTGATCTACAATGAGCAGTTCTTC. Translation: CASSLAGGLIYNEQFF.

Concerning this clonotype itself: The junction differs from germline at one of its ends, possibly a read error. The chain recombines TRBV20-1 with TRBJ2-1, with D perhaps TRBD2 (6 bases). Germline values: CDR1 DFQATT, CDR2 SNEGSKA (reference sequence). The CDR3 covers 15 residues. The chain's CDR3 is CSARVPSVSYNQQFF. The CDR3 coding sequence is TGCAGTGCTAGAGTCCCTAGCGTCTCTTACAATCAGCAGTTCTTC.

The rearrangement joins TRBV2 to TRBJ2-3, with D tentatively TRBD1 (6 bases). This CDR3 spans 17 amino acids. Trimming stripped 1 base from V and 4 bases from J, with 18 bases between. CDR1 and CDR2 (germline): SNHLY, FYNNEI. The CDR3 nucleotides are TGTGCCAGCAGTGAAGAGGTTTGGATGAGGGGGTCAGATACGCAGTATTTT. Amino acids: CASSEEVWMRGSDTQYF.

This clonotype appeared a few times. This chain joins TRBV6-1 and TRBJ2-7, with 11 bases matching TRBD2. The V segment lost 6 bases and the J segment 4 bases; nucleotides outside the gene matches: 5. Germline V gene sequence: CDR1 MNHNS, CDR2 SASEGT. There are 14 residues in the CDR3. CDR3 nucleotide sequence: TGTGCCAGCAGAAGGACTAGCGGGTCTTACGAGCAGTACTTC. Translated, it gives CASRRTSGSYEQYF.

This clonotype showed up just a few times. The chain uses TRBV7-9 and TRBJ2-5; 9 nucleotides line up with TRBD2. With 3 bases clipped from V and 5 bases from J, the junction kept 4 bases outside the gene matches. Germline V gives CDR1 SEHNR, CDR2 FQNEAQ (reference sequence). This CDR3 comprises 14 residues. CDR3: CASSFSGSWETQYF. The CDR3, as DNA: TGTGCCAGCAGCTTTAGCGGGAGCTGGGAGACCCAGTACTTC.